This TCR beta chain was profiled in a study of T-cell reconstitution after alpha-beta-depleted transplantation in children. General study points: Reportedly, roughly two months post-transplant, alpha-beta T cells arose from several hundred expanded graft clones. There were some patients whose high TCRbeta diversity at day 60 came from surviving recipient T cells and thymic progenitors. One year post-transplant, T-cell counts and diversity were largely derived from T cells produced anew.

As for this clonotype: The target antigen is unknown.

Using unique molecular identifiers, the investigators prepared the TCRbeta library. TCRdb re-derived calls from the PCR reads in MiXCR, one entry per CDR3 protein. The table shows 450,000 to 550,000 distinct CDR3 sequences, with roughly an eighth occurring only once. From germline, CDR1 is SGDLS and CDR2 YYNGEE. The CDR3 runs 14 residues. The germline V and J ends were trimmed by 4 bases and 4 bases, with 14 bases remaining between them. The rearrangement links TRBV9 to TRBJ1-2; TRBD1 is a possible D gene (5 bases). The source material was PBMCs, mostly from graft donor cells, sampled 180 days after TCRalphabeta/CD19-depleted stem cell transplant. This receptor was taken from a female patient younger than 10 who had a stem cell transplant for aplastic anemia, so the T cells may come from the graft donor. The CDR3 DNA is TGTGCCAGCAGCCCGATGGAGGGGCCCTATGGCTACACCTTC. This encodes CASSPMEGPYGYTF.